This T cell receptor (beta chain) emerged from a study of cytomegalovirus exposure and HLA in healthy donors. As concerns this clone: The antigen is not known.

PCR amplification relied on 60 Vbeta primers (plus 13 Jbeta primers). Libraries were prepared by immunoSEQ multiplex PCR; TCRdb keeps only in-frame clonotypes and omits some of them. The sample yields 130,000 to 150,000 clones, approximately 78% seen once. The CDR3 is 13 amino acids. The ends lost 6 bases at V and 6 bases at J; junction bases unmatched: 4. The germline V gene has CDR1 KGHSH and CDR2 LQKENI. Study findings and constraints: Donors belonging to an Asian-associated ancestry cluster reportedly showed fewer N-insertions in productive TCRs than the 666-donor mean, according to what a later analysis found. Roughly 170 TCR beta chains were listed as cytomegalovirus-associated.

The chain carries TRBV18 and TRBJ1-5; TRBD1 agrees at 8 bases. This TCR came from a man aged 40-55 years in good health and CMV-seropositive. The sample taken for sequencing was PBMCs. As DNA, the CDR3 is TGTGCCAGCTCTCCCGACAGGGGTCAGCCCCAGCATTTT. Its translation: CASSPDRGQPQHF.